Presented here are 26 T cell receptor beta chains from one specimen sequenced in a study of control samples from healthy donors and cancer patients. Using immunoSEQ multiplex PCR, the repertoire was profiled, and TCRdb retains in-frame clones only, with some absent. This sample carries approximately 51,000 clones, about four fifths of them seen once, and the ten largest clones take about 9.5%. Specimen: blood. These receptor sequences come from a man aged 65-85 years in good health.

The genes are TRBV5-1 and TRBJ2-1; TRBD1 agrees at 7 bases. The CDR3 loop spans 14 amino acids. The germline gives CDR1 SGHRS, CDR2 YFSETQ. The V and J ends lost 4 bases and 8 bases, in that order; junction bases with no gene match: 9. Here the CDR3 reads CASSGRDSDDEQFF. The DNA of the CDR3 is TGCGCCAGCAGCGGCCGGGACAGTGACGATGAGCAGTTCTTC.

In this sample, this clone turned up a few times. V is TRBV6-6 and J is TRBJ1-2; perhaps TRBD1 as D (5 bases). There are 15 residues in the CDR3. V was cut by 0 bases and J by 7 bases, with 15 bases left in between. Germline values: CDR1 MNHNY, CDR2 SVGAGI (reference sequence). In nucleotides, the CDR3 is TGTGCCAGCAGTTACTCCGAGGGGCGAAGGGGTGGCTACACCTTC. It specifies CASSYSEGRRGGYTF.

The genes are TRBV28 and TRBJ1-3; no clear D. Germline lookup yields CDR1 MDHEN and CDR2 SYDVKM. V lost 6 bases and J 0 bases, leaving 6 bases between the germline ends. The CDR3 totals 13 residues. Written as DNA, the CDR3 is TGTGCCAGCAGCGGGTTCTCTGGAAACACCATATATTTT. It is translated as CASSGFSGNTIYF.

The chain uses TRBV19 and TRBJ2-2; possibly TRBD1 for D (5 bases). Trimming took 5 bases from V and 6 from J, leaving 13 bases between them. Germline lookup yields CDR1 LNHDA and CDR2 SQIVND (reference sequence). The CDR3 length is 14 residues. CDR3 sequence: CASSFTRVSGELFF. In nucleotides, the CDR3 is TGTGCCAGTAGTTTCACCAGGGTGTCCGGGGAGCTGTTTTTT.

The chain's CDR3 is CASSEEGAESTDTQYF. Here the CDR3 DNA reads TGTGCCAGCAGTGAAGAGGGGGCGGAAAGCACAGATACGCAGTATTTT. This chain joins TRBV6-1 and TRBJ2-3; 7 positions agree with TRBD1. The CDR3 totals 16 residues. Germline assignment: CDR1 MNHNS and CDR2 SASEGT. The trim removed 1 base at V and 0 bases at J, leaving 4 bases unmatched.

The V and J genes are TRBV28 and TRBJ2-3, with 8 bases fitting TRBD2. Germline V lookup: CDR1 MDHEN, CDR2 SYDVKM. The CDR3 loop spans 15 amino acids. Trimming at V came to 3 bases and at J to 2 bases, leaving 4 bases not matched to a gene. The CDR3 reads CASSFGRGVTDTQYF. In DNA form, the CDR3 reads TGTGCCAGCAGTTTCGGGCGGGGGGTCACAGATACGCAGTATTTT.

The rearrangement uses TRBV24-1 and TRBJ2-3; no clear D gene. The germline V and J ends were trimmed by 1 base and 4 bases, with 5 bases remaining between them. The CDR3 extends over 13 amino acids. Germline CDR1 reads KGHDR; CDR2 reads SFDVKD. The CDR3 coding sequence is TGTGCCACCAGTGATTTTGCAGCAGATACGCAGTATTTT. Translating gives CATSDFAADTQYF.

The gene calls are TRBV5-1 and TRBJ1-5; the match to TRBD1 covers 7 bases. Germline CDR1 and CDR2: SGHRS and YFSETQ. V was pared by 3 bases and J by 4 bases, with 4 bases of the junction left unmatched. The CDR3 has 14 residues. The CDR3 DNA sequence: TGCGCCAGCAGCTGGGACAGCCCAAATCAGCCCCAGCATTTT. Encoded protein: CASSWDSPNQPQHF. The full variable domain, its missing parts supplied by reference TRBV5-1 and TRBJ1-5, is KAGVTQTPRYLIKTRGQQVTLSCSPISGHRSVSWYQQTPGQGLQFLFEYFSETQRNKGNFPGRFSGRQFSNSRSEMNVSTLELGDSALYLCASSWDSPNQPQHFGDGTRLSIL.

The chain has TRBV6-6 and TRBJ2-7, with 7 bases matching TRBD1. The germline V gene encodes CDR1 MNHNY and CDR2 SVGAGI (reference sequence). CDR3 size: 14 residues. The J segment lost 3 bases and the V segment lost 7 bases, leaving 9 bases of the junction unmatched. This chain's CDR3 is CASTLVRGSYEQYF. The DNA of the CDR3 is TGTGCCAGCACCCTCGTCAGGGGGAGCTACGAGCAGTACTTC.

The gene calls are TRBV6-6 and TRBJ1-1; TRBD1 agrees at 9 bases. This CDR3 has 14 residues. Germline-derived CDR1 and CDR2 are MNHNY and SVGAGI (reference sequence). Trimming at V came to 6 bases and at J to 4 bases, leaving 6 bases not matched to a gene. In nucleotides, the CDR3 is TGTGCCAGCAGCCAACAGGGGGCTGTCACTGAAGCTTTCTTT. This translates into CASSQQGAVTEAFF.

J is TRBJ2-1 and V is TRBV12-2. TRBV12-2 is shown as a pseudogene. The CDR3 runs 15 residues. The CDR3 loop reads CASRLAGTEYNEQFF. The DNA for the CDR3 is TGTGCAAGTCGCTTAGCAGGGACCGAGTACAATGAGCAGTTCTTC.

This clone has just one count. The CDR3 DNA reads TGTGCCAGCAGCTTTCCCGCGTCCTACGAGCAGTACTTC. Translated: CASSFPASYEQYF. The chain carries TRBV5-4 and TRBJ2-7; D is unclear. V was trimmed by 2 bases and J by 1 base, leaving 7 bases between them. The germline V gene has CDR1 SGHNT and CDR2 YYREEE (reference sequence). There are 13 residues in the CDR3.

The rearrangement links TRBV20-1 to TRBJ1-1, with D uncertain. CDR1 and CDR2 (germline): DFQATT, SNEGSKA (reference sequence). V was clipped by 3 bases and J by 1 base, with 6 bases between them. CDR3 length: 12 residues. The CDR3 reads CSASVENTEAFF. CDR3 nucleotide sequence: TGCAGTGCTAGTGTAGAGAACACTGAAGCTTTCTTT.

J is TRBJ1-1 and V is TRBV28; D is ambiguous. The V gene's germline CDR1 is MDHEN and CDR2 SYDVKM. Trimming took off 6 bases at V and 4 bases at J, with 12 bases between the two ends. The CDR3 spans 13 residues. Written as DNA, the CDR3 is TGTGCCAGCAGCCCCGGACTGGGCACTGAAGCTTTCTTT. Protein sequence: CASSPGLGTEAFF.

This clone came up once. The V gene is TRBV28, the J gene TRBJ1-2, with D unclear. CDR3 length: 11 residues. Trimming left V 6 bases short and J 4 bases short, with 6 bases between. CDR1 is MDHEN and CDR2 is SYDVKM in the germline V gene. The CDR3 DNA is TGTGCCAGCAGCCCGGCCTATGGCTACACCTTC. Translating gives CASSPAYGYTF.

This rearrangement joins TRBV5-1 to TRBJ1-5; D may be TRBD1 (5 bases). The CDR3 consists of 14 residues. The germline V gene has CDR1 SGHRS and CDR2 YFSETQ. V was trimmed by 4 bases and J by 5 bases, leaving 13 bases between them. The CDR3 DNA follows: TGCGCCAGCAGCCCCAGGGCGATGGATCAGCCCCAGCATTTT. Its protein product is CASSPRAMDQPQHF.

The genes are TRBV7-3 and TRBJ2-1, with D perhaps matching TRBD2 (5 bases). Germline V gene data show CDR1 as SGHTA and CDR2 as FQGTGA. V was pared by 2 bases and J by 3 bases, with 20 bases between. The CDR3 extends over 18 amino acids. The CDR3: CASSLHQLAPQLYNEQFF. Here the CDR3 DNA reads TGTGCCAGCAGCTTACACCAGCTAGCCCCCCAACTCTACAATGAGCAGTTCTTC.

V usage is TRBV27 and J usage is TRBJ2-2; the D is unclear. This CDR3 comprises 14 residues. CDR1 is MNHEY, CDR2 SMNVEV, per germline (reference sequence). V was shortened by 3 bases and J by 6 bases, with 11 bases between the two germline ends. CDR3 nucleotides: TGTGCCAGCAGTTTTGTACCCCTGGCCGGGGAGCTGTTTTTT. Residues: CASSFVPLAGELFF.

The V call is TRBV18, the J call TRBJ1-3, with a weak D call TRBD1 (6 bases). CDR3 length: 16 residues. Germline assignment: CDR1 KGHSH and CDR2 LQKENI. V lost 2 bases to trimming and J lost 1 base, with 12 bases between them. The CDR3 nucleotides read TGTGCCAGCTCACCAAACAGCCAGGGGTCTGGAAACACCATATATTTT. It specifies CASSPNSQGSGNTIYF.

The gene calls are TRBV19 and TRBJ2-7, with D perhaps matching TRBD2 (7 bases). CDR1 and CDR2 (germline): LNHDA, SQIVND (reference sequence). There are 14 residues in the CDR3. Between the trimmed V and J ends, which lost 5 bases and 1 base, there was a span of 12 bases. DNA of the CDR3: TGTGCCAGTAGTGAGGGGGGGTGGTCCTACGAGCAGTACTTC. This translates into CASSEGGWSYEQYF.

The chain recombines TRBV4-2 with TRBJ1-1; perhaps TRBD1 as D (6 bases). CDR3 length equals 17 residues. The germline V gene encodes CDR1 LGHNA and CDR2 YNFKEQ. V shed 1 base and J shed 2 bases, with 17 bases lying between them. The CDR3 loop is CASSQGDRGLHNTEAFF. In DNA form, the CDR3 reads TGTGCCAGCAGCCAAGGGGATCGGGGGCTCCACAACACTGAAGCTTTCTTT.

The chain links TRBV11-2 to TRBJ2-7, with TRBD1 matching 7 bases. V shed 5 bases, J shed 5 bases, and the junction held 12 bases outside the gene matches. The CDR3 contains 15 residues. Germline lookup yields CDR1 SGHAT and CDR2 FQNNGV. The CDR3 region is CASSRENRGRNEQYF. The CDR3 DNA is TGTGCCAGCAGCCGTGAGAACAGGGGTAGAAACGAGCAGTACTTC.

This rearrangement joins TRBV7-2 to TRBJ1-1; D is ambiguous. Per germline, CDR1 SGHTA and CDR2 FQGNSA. Trimming cost V 1 base and J 4 bases, with 7 bases left between them. This CDR3 comprises 13 residues. CDR3 residues: CASSLGLGTEAFF. CDR3 bases: TGTGCCAGCAGCTTAGGGTTGGGCACTGAAGCTTTCTTT. The complete variable domain, with remaining parts taken from reference TRBV7-2 and TRBJ1-1, reads GAGVSQSPSNKVTEKGKDVELRCDPISGHTALYWYRQSLGQGLEFLIYFQGNSAPDKSGLPSDRFSAERTGGSVSTLTIQRTQQEDSAVYLCASSLGLGTEAFFGQGTRLTVV.

The chain recombines TRBV5-5 with TRBJ2-2; TRBD1 is a possible D gene (5 bases). The CDR3 loop spans 15 amino acids. Trimming left V 0 bases short and J 6 bases short, with 12 bases between. Germline V gene lookup returns CDR1 SGHKS and CDR2 YYEKEE (reference sequence). CDR3 protein: CASSLEGFRAGELFF. DNA of the CDR3: TGTGCCAGCAGCTTGGAAGGTTTCAGGGCCGGGGAGCTGTTTTTT.

The genes are TRBV7-2 and TRBJ1-6; D is ambiguous. Trimming took 1 base from V and 9 from J, leaving 7 bases between them. This CDR3 region has 13 residues. CDR1 is SGHTA, CDR2 FQGNSA, per germline. CDR3 residues: CASSLVTVSPLHF. As DNA, the CDR3 is TGTGCCAGCAGCTTAGTCACGGTTTCACCCCTCCACTTT.

The chain uses TRBV2 and TRBJ2-2; D is unresolved. Trimming cost V 1 base and J 1 base, with 4 bases left between them. The CDR3 spans 14 residues. Looked up from germline, CDR1 is SNHLY and CDR2 is FYNNEI. The CDR3 sequence: CASSEGQNTGELFF. The DNA for the CDR3 is TGTGCCAGCAGTGAAGGACAGAACACCGGGGAGCTGTTTTTT.